Listed here is a single T cell receptor (beta chain). Per the original methods: Counts of nucleated cells, estimated from reference gene primer amplification, were obtained. TCRdb's copy holds only in-frame clones and misses some; the assay was immunoSEQ multiplex PCR. V and J calls and clone size follow that table, whereas D and trimming were derived from the DNA. The repertoire holds roughly 140,000 clones, with 75% to 85% as singletons. This CDR3 spans 13 amino acids. V was pared by 5 bases and J by 5 bases, with 5 bases of the junction left unmatched. The source of the sample is a study of blood T cell repertoires in COVID-19. As for the study in general: The origin of the acute and convalescent COVID-19 samples was the United States, Italy and Spain. T cells, B-cell-depleted T cells, or PBMCs supplied cDNA or gDNA.

The sequenced sample consisted of peripheral blood. The origin of this receptor is a woman aged 80 or over with acute or convalescent COVID-19. The chain is built from TRBV12-3 or TRBV12-4 and TRBJ1-2, with 7 bases identical to TRBD1. CDR3 protein: CASSQIQGYGYTF. DNA for the CDR3: TGTGCCAGCAGTCAAATACAGGGGTATGGCTACACCTTC.